This T cell receptor beta chain was sequenced for a study of technical replicates of blood from a few donors. Data came from immunoSEQ multiplex PCR; TCRdb stores just in-frame clones and leaves some out. The table records about 97,000 clones, about 95% of them present only once. The receptor's source is a human donor in good health. Source material: T cells isolated from PBMCs.

The chain's CDR3 is CASSQNSGDRLDQPQHF. CDR3 nucleotide sequence: TGTGCCAGCAGCCAGAATTCGGGGGACAGATTGGATCAGCCCCAGCATTTT. The V and J genes are TRBV7-9 and TRBJ1-5; 7 positions match TRBD1. The V gene end was trimmed by 5 bases and the J gene end by 5 bases; junction bases not matched to a gene: 15. The CDR3 totals 17 residues. Germline lookup yields CDR1 SEHNR and CDR2 FQNEAQ (reference sequence).